What follows are 30 T cell receptor beta chains derived from one specimen sequenced in a study of T cells in Graves' hyperthyroidism and ophthalmopathy. What was amplified from RNA transcripts were TCR beta CDR3 regions. Initially, a first-round RT-PCR of the TCR CDR3 employed the HTBI primer set. MiXCR, applied by TCRdb to the multiplex PCR reads, yields one record per CDR3 protein. The table shows about 700,000 distinct CDR3 sequences, with 40% to 55% occurring only once. Specimen: peripheral blood or thyroid tissue (not recorded which). Source of these receptors: an adult man with Graves' disease, either hyperthyroidism or ophthalmopathy (not recorded which).

At least ten counts were recorded for this clonotype. The genes are TRBV7-9 and TRBJ1-2, with no clear D. Trimming took 5 bases from V and 7 from J, leaving 17 bases between them. From germline, CDR1 is SEHNR and CDR2 FQNEAQ (reference sequence). The CDR3 has 14 residues. The CDR3 bases are TGTGCCAGCAGCCAGCAGGTCGATTCTGGTGGCTACACCTTC. Encoded protein: CASSQQVDSGGYTF.

The chain links TRBV20-1 to TRBJ1-1; 8 bases are shared with TRBD1. Germline loops: CDR1 DFQATT, CDR2 SNEGSKA (reference sequence). Trimming cost V 2 bases and J 1 base; bases outside gene matches: 6. This CDR3 has 15 amino acids. This CDR3 reads CSARSPGQENTEAFF. CDR3 nucleotide sequence: TGCAGTGCTAGAAGCCCGGGACAGGAGAACACTGAAGCTTTCTTT.

This clonotype was seen repeatedly, ten times or more. The chain couples TRBV19 to TRBJ2-7, with D perhaps TRBD2 (5 bases). With 9 bases removed from V and 2 bases from J, the gap between germline ends came to 14 bases. This CDR3 is built from 13 residues. The V gene's germline CDR1 is LNHDA and CDR2 SQIVND (reference sequence). This chain's CDR3 is CASSIGLAYEQYF. CDR3 bases: TGTGCCAGCTCCATCGGACTGGCCTACGAGCAGTACTTC.

This clonotype was picked up a small number of times. J is TRBJ2-5 and V is TRBV20-1; TRBD1 is a possible D gene (5 bases). CDR1 and CDR2 from the germline V gene are DFQATT and SNEGSKA (reference sequence). The CDR3 spans 15 residues. V dropped 0 bases and J dropped 3 bases, with 14 bases sitting between them. The CDR3 sequence is CSARDIVDIKETQYF. The CDR3, as DNA: TGCAGTGCTAGAGATATCGTGGACATCAAAGAGACCCAGTACTTC.

The genes are TRBV2 and TRBJ1-5, with D tentatively TRBD1 (5 bases). V was trimmed by 3 bases and J by 2 bases, leaving 11 bases between them. This CDR3 spans 15 amino acids. The germline CDR1 and CDR2 sequences are SNHLY and FYNNEI. Here the CDR3 DNA reads TGTGCCAGCAGTGAGACTGGGACTGGCAATCAGCCCCAGCATTTT. It is translated as CASSETGTGNQPQHF. Looking up the rest from reference TRBV2 and TRBJ1-5 gives the full variable domain: EPEVTQTPSHQVTQMGQEVILRCVPISNHLYFYWYRQILGQKVEFLVSFYNNEISEKSEIFDDQFSVERPDGSNFTLKIRSTKLEDSAMYFCASSETGTGNQPQHFGDGTRLSIL.

The chain carries TRBV2 and TRBJ1-1; D gene ambiguous. This CDR3 contains 17 residues. The germline CDR1 and CDR2 sequences are SNHLY and FYNNEI. Between the trimmed V and J ends, which lost 6 bases and 1 base, there was a span of 21 bases. Here the CDR3 reads CASSQDGGVGRNTEAFF. The CDR3, as DNA: TGTGCCAGCAGCCAAGATGGTGGGGTAGGCCGGAACACTGAAGCTTTCTTT. Drawing the rest from reference TRBV2 and TRBJ1-1, the complete variable domain is EPEVTQTPSHQVTQMGQEVILRCVPISNHLYFYWYRQILGQKVEFLVSFYNNEISEKSEIFDDQFSVERPDGSNFTLKIRSTKLEDSAMYFCASSQDGGVGRNTEAFFGQGTRLTVV.

This rearrangement joins TRBV7-9 to TRBJ1-3, with D maybe TRBD1 (6 bases). The germline gives CDR1 SEHNR, CDR2 FQNEAQ (reference sequence). V was pared by 5 bases and J by 4 bases, with 12 bases between. This CDR3 region has 14 residues. The CDR3, as DNA: TGTGCCAGCAGCCCCGGGACACCCGGAAACACCATATATTTT. Its translation is CASSPGTPGNTIYF.

This chain's CDR3 is CASSSRTGRNTGELFF. The DNA of the CDR3 is TGTGCCAGCAGCTCCCGGACAGGGCGGAACACCGGGGAGCTGTTTTTT. This chain uses TRBV7-6 with TRBJ2-2; TRBD1 aligns across 8 bases. In germline, CDR1 is SGHVS, CDR2 FNYEAQ. The CDR3 length is 16 residues. Losses at the gene ends were 4 bases for V and 1 base for J; bases not matched to a gene: 5.

The chain employs TRBV10-3 and TRBJ1-5; TRBD1 is a possible D gene (5 bases). V gave up 4 bases and J gave up 1 base, with 8 bases separating them. Germline CDR1 is ENHRY and CDR2 is SYGVKD. CDR3 size: 14 residues. CDR3 residues: CAISGDVSNQPQHF. The CDR3 DNA sequence: TGTGCCATCAGTGGGGACGTGAGCAATCAGCCCCAGCATTTT.

This chain links TRBV12-3 or TRBV12-4 with TRBJ1-4; the match to TRBD1 covers 7 bases. The V gene end was trimmed by 6 bases and the J gene end by 8 bases; junction bases not matched to a gene: 9. CDR3 length equals 14 residues. CDR3 DNA sequence: TGTGCCAGCAGCCTGGGACAGATTGGCGAAAAACTGTTTTTT. This sequence encodes CASSLGQIGEKLFF.

In the case of this clonotype: This may come from a read error, since a much larger clone is one base off. J is TRBJ2-7 and V is TRBV7-8; D gene ambiguous. CDR3 length equals 11 residues. The germline gives CDR1 SGHVS, CDR2 FQNEAQ. Trimming removed 5 bases at V and 5 bases at J, with 7 bases between. The CDR3 coding sequence is TGTGCCAGCAGCCAAGCCCACGAGCAGTACTTC. This gives the protein CASSQAHEQYF.

For this clonotype: The junction differs from germline at one of its ends, possibly a read error. The chain combines TRBV5-1 with TRBJ2-2; 7 bases fit TRBD1. The germline CDR1 and CDR2 sequences are SGHRS and YFSETQ. The CDR3 extends over 15 amino acids. Here the CDR3 DNA reads TGTGCCAGCAGCAACGACAGGGTGGGGACCGGGGAGCTGTTTTTT. This encodes CASSNDRVGTGELFF.

This chain joins TRBV7-8 and TRBJ1-2; D perhaps matches TRBD1 (6 bases). Germline V gene data show CDR1 as SGHVS and CDR2 as FQNEAQ. V lost 5 bases, J lost 6 bases, and 13 bases lay in between. CDR3 size: 13 residues. The CDR3 nucleotides are TGTGCCAGCAGCCCACAGGGTGTAGATGGCTACACCTTC. Translation gives CASSPQGVDGYTF. Full variable domain (missing parts from reference TRBV7-8 and TRBJ1-2): GAGVSQSPRYKVAKRGQDVALRCDPISGHVSLFWYQQALGQGPEFLTYFQNEAQLDKSGLPSDRFFAERPEGSVSTLKIQRTQQEDSAVYLCASSPQGVDGYTFGSGTRLTVV.

This clonotype was counted many times. The V call is TRBV7-8, the J call TRBJ2-7; 10 nucleotides match TRBD1. Germline CDR1 is SGHVS and CDR2 is FQNEAQ. The J segment lost 5 bases and the V segment lost 3 bases, leaving 4 bases of the junction unmatched. The CDR3 spans 14 residues. CDR3 sequence: CASSLVGQGHEQYF. CDR3 bases: TGTGCCAGCAGCTTGGTGGGACAGGGGCACGAGCAGTACTTC. The variable domain in full, completed from reference TRBV7-8 and TRBJ2-7, reads GAGVSQSPRYKVAKRGQDVALRCDPISGHVSLFWYQQALGQGPEFLTYFQNEAQLDKSGLPSDRFFAERPEGSVSTLKIQRTQQEDSAVYLCASSLVGQGHEQYFGPGTRLTVT.

This clonotype was seen a handful of times. The rearrangement uses TRBV20-1 and TRBJ2-7; maybe TRBD1 (5 bases). This CDR3 is built from 12 residues. Germline values: CDR1 DFQATT, CDR2 SNEGSKA (reference sequence). The V and J ends lost 7 bases and 3 bases respectively, with 13 bases between them. This CDR3 is CSVNRGLYEQYF. The CDR3 DNA is TGCAGTGTAAATAGGGGTCTCTACGAGCAGTACTTC.

This clonotype was picked up many times. The rearrangement uses TRBV19 and TRBJ1-5; 9 nucleotides agree with TRBD1. This CDR3 spans 15 amino acids. V dropped 8 bases and J dropped 6; count of bases not matched to a gene: 11. Germline V lookup: CDR1 LNHDA, CDR2 SQIVND (reference sequence). CDR3 sequence reads: CASGTGFSGRQPQHF. The CDR3 nucleotides read TGTGCCAGTGGGACAGGGTTCTCAGGTCGTCAGCCCCAGCATTTT.

The V and J genes are TRBV7-2 and TRBJ1-2, with TRBD1 identical over 8 bases. Trimming at V came to 3 bases and at J to 8 bases, leaving 5 bases not matched to a gene. The CDR3 is 13 residues long. The V gene's germline CDR1 is SGHTA and CDR2 FQGNSA. CDR3 loop: CASSLFRGRGYTF. The CDR3 DNA reads TGTGCCAGCAGCTTGTTCAGGGGGCGCGGCTACACCTTC. The variable domain in full, completed from reference TRBV7-2 and TRBJ1-2, reads GAGVSQSPSNKVTEKGKDVELRCDPISGHTALYWYRQSLGQGLEFLIYFQGNSAPDKSGLPSDRFSAERTGGSVSTLTIQRTQQEDSAVYLCASSLFRGRGYTFGSGTRLTVV.

This chain uses TRBV6-5 with TRBJ1-1; D not resolved. The V end lost 6 bases, the J end lost 0 bases, and 11 bases lay between the germline ends. CDR3 length equals 14 residues. CDR1 and CDR2 (germline): MNHEY, SVGAGI. CDR3 in amino acids: CASRLDMMNTEAFF. In DNA, the CDR3 is TGTGCCAGCAGGTTAGACATGATGAACACTGAAGCTTTCTTT.

The gene calls are TRBV19 and TRBJ1-5; tentative D call: TRBD1 (6 bases). V was shortened by 7 bases and J by 6 bases, with 19 bases between the two germline ends. The germline V gene has CDR1 LNHDA and CDR2 SQIVND (reference sequence). This CDR3 has 15 amino acids. The CDR3 DNA follows: TGTGCCAGTACCTATAGACGGACAGAGGGTCAGCCCCAGCATTTT. Protein product: CASTYRRTEGQPQHF.

This clonotype has ten or more counts. J is TRBJ1-6 and V is TRBV7-9; D remains unclear. The V end lost 1 base, the J end lost 12 bases, and 10 bases lay between the germline ends. This CDR3 contains 13 residues. The V gene's germline CDR1 is SEHNR and CDR2 FQNEAQ (reference sequence). CDR3 DNA: TGTGCCAGCAGCTTAGGTGGCAAGGGACCCCTCCACTTT. The encoded protein is CASSLGGKGPLHF.

The chain is built from TRBV5-4 and TRBJ1-1; possible D gene TRBD1, 5 bases. The germline gives CDR1 SGHNT, CDR2 YYREEE (reference sequence). There are 13 residues in the CDR3. V was trimmed by 4 bases and J by 6 bases, leaving 13 bases between them. CDR3 sequence reads: CASSQPGNSEAFF. In DNA, the CDR3 is TGTGCCAGCAGCCAACCAGGGAATTCTGAAGCTTTCTTT.

The chain recombines TRBV9 with TRBJ2-6; D unresolved. This CDR3 contains 12 residues. In germline, CDR1 is SGDLS, CDR2 YYNGEE. Trimming removed 3 bases from V and 10 bases from J, with 8 bases in between. The CDR3 is CASSGRVNVLTF. In DNA, the CDR3 is TGTGCCAGCAGCGGTCGGGTGAACGTCCTGACTTTC.

This clonotype occurred many times. This chain uses TRBV2 with TRBJ1-6; D is ambiguous. V gave up 0 bases and J gave up 7 bases, with 10 bases separating them. In germline, CDR1 is SNHLY, CDR2 FYNNEI. The length of the CDR3 is 15 residues. The DNA of the CDR3 is TGTGCCAGCAGTGAAGCGCATGGAATCAATTCACCCCTCCACTTT. Its protein is CASSEAHGINSPLHF.

This clonotype was found many times. The CDR3: CATSRGRDYGYTF. The CDR3 bases are TGTGCCACCAGCAGAGGCAGGGACTATGGCTACACCTTC. The chain joins TRBV15 to TRBJ1-2, with D possibly TRBD1 on 5 matching bases. This CDR3 comprises 13 residues. The V gene's germline CDR1 is LNHNV and CDR2 YYDKDF (reference sequence). The germline V and J ends were trimmed by 1 base and 3 bases, with 6 bases remaining between them.

J is TRBJ1-5 and V is TRBV10-3, with a possible D match to TRBD1 (5 bases). The CDR3 is made up of 13 amino acids. The V end was cut by 10 bases, the J end by 3 bases, with 13 bases between. In germline, CDR1 is ENHRY, CDR2 SYGVKD. The CDR3 DNA follows: TGTGCCAGCAACCGGGACCTCAATCAGCCCCAGCATTTT. This gives the protein CASNRDLNQPQHF.

This clonotype occurred many times. The rearrangement links TRBV7-8 to TRBJ2-7; D remains unclear. With 1 base removed from V and 2 bases from J, the gap between germline ends came to 12 bases. The germline V gene has CDR1 SGHVS and CDR2 FQNEAQ. The CDR3 totals 15 residues. CDR3 loop: CASSLDPITAYEQYF. CDR3 coding DNA: TGTGCCAGCAGCTTAGATCCCATCACTGCCTACGAGCAGTACTTC. The full variable domain, rest sourced from reference TRBV7-8 and TRBJ2-7, is GAGVSQSPRYKVAKRGQDVALRCDPISGHVSLFWYQQALGQGPEFLTYFQNEAQLDKSGLPSDRFFAERPEGSVSTLKIQRTQQEDSAVYLCASSLDPITAYEQYFGPGTRLTVT.

This clonotype has more than one count but fewer than ten. The chain recombines TRBV12-3 or TRBV12-4 with TRBJ1-1; D call uncertain. Trimming stripped 4 bases from V and 0 bases from J, with 9 bases between. This CDR3 is built from 14 residues. The CDR3 reads CASSYRGVNTEAFF. The CDR3 DNA follows: TGTGCCAGCAGTTATCGGGGAGTGAACACTGAAGCTTTCTTT.

A remark on this clonotype: Being one base from a much bigger clone, this may be a read error. This chain uses TRBV2 with TRBJ1-2, with a weak D call TRBD1 (5 bases). V was clipped by 4 bases and J by 1 base, with 10 bases between them. CDR1 and CDR2 (germline): SNHLY, FYNNEI. This CDR3 region has 14 residues. The CDR3 sequence is CASSAGGDNYGYTF. The CDR3 DNA reads as TGTGCCAGCAGTGCGGGGGGGGATAACTATGGCTACACCTTC. The complete variable domain, with remaining parts taken from reference TRBV2 and TRBJ1-2, reads EPEVTQTPSHQVTQMGQEVILRCVPISNHLYFYWYRQILGQKVEFLVSFYNNEISEKSEIFDDQFSVERPDGSNFTLKIRSTKLEDSAMYFCASSAGGDNYGYTFGSGTRLTVV.

This clonotype came up a few times. The chain uses TRBV6-5 and TRBJ1-2; D possibly corresponds to TRBD1 (5 bases). Germline CDR1 is MNHEY and CDR2 is SVGAGI. The CDR3 extends over 13 amino acids. V lost 10 bases, J lost 7 bases, and 19 bases lay in between. The CDR3 nucleotides are TGTGCCATTCACCCTCAGGGCCGAGGTGGCTACACCTTC. It yields the protein CAIHPQGRGGYTF.

This clonotype has only a few counts. This chain uses TRBV12-3 or TRBV12-4 with TRBJ1-2; a weak D match, TRBD1 (5 bases). V was clipped by 3 bases and J by 0 bases, with 11 bases between them. CDR3 size: 15 residues. The CDR3 DNA is TGTGCCAGCAGTTTGGGGGGAAGCGCTAACTATGGCTACACCTTC. It yields the protein CASSLGGSANYGYTF.